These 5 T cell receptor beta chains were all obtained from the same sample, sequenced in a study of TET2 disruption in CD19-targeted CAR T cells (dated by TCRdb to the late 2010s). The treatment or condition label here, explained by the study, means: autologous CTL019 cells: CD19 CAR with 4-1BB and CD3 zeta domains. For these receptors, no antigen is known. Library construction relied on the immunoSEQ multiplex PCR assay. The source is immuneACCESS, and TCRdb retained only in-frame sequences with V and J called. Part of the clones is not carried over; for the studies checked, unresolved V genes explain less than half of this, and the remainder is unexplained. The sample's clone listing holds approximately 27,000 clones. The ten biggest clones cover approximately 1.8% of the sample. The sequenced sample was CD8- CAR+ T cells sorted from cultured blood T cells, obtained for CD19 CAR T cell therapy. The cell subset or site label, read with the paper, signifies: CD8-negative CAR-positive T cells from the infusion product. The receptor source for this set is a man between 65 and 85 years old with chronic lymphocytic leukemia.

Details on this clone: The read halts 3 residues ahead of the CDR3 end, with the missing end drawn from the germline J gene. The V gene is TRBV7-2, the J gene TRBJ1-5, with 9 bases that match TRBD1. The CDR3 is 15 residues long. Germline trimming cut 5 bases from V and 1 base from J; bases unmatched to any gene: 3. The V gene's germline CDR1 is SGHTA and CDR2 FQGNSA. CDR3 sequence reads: CASSLGTGSNQPQHF. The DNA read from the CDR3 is TGTGCCAGCAGCCTAGGGACAGGGAGCAATCAGCCC.

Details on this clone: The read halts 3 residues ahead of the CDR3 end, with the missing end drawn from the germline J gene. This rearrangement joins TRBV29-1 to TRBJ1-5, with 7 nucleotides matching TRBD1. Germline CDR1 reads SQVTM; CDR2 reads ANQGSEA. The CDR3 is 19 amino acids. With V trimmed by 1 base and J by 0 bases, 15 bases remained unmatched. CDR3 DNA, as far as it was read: TGCAGCGTTGAAGCCAGGGCCAGACAGGGCGCATATAGCAATCAGCCC. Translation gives CSVEARARQGAYSNQP. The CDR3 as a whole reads CSVEARARQGAYSNQPQHF.

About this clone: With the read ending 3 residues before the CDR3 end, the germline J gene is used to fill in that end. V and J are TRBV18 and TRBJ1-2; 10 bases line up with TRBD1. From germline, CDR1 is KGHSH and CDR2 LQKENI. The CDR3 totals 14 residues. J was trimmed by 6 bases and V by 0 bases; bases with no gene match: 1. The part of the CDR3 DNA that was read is TGTGCCAGCTCACCACCGACAGGGGGCGATGGC. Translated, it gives CASSPPTGGDG. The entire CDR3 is CASSPPTGGDGYTF.

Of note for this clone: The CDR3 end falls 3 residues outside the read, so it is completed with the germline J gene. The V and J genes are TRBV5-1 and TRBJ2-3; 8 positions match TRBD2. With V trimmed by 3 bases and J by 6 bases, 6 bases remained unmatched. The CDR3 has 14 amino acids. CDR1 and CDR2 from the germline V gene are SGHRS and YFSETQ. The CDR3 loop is CASSSRGAEDTQYF. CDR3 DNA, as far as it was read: TGCGCCAGCAGCTCGCGGGGGGCCGAGGATACG.

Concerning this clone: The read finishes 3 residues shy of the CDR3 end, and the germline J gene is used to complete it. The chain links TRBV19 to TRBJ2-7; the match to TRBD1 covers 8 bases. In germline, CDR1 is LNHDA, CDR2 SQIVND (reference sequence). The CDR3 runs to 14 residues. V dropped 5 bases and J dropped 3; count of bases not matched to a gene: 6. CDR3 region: CASSAQQGDYEQYF. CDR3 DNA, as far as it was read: TGTGCCAGTAGTGCCCAACAGGGGGACTACGAG.